This T cell receptor beta chain was identified during a study of cytomegalovirus exposure and HLA in healthy donors. Germline V gene sequence: CDR1 SGHRS, CDR2 YFSETQ. The germline V and J ends were trimmed by 1 base and 1 base, with 8 bases remaining between them. The CDR3 consists of 14 residues. 60 Vbeta and 13 Jbeta primers were used in PCR. Data came from immunoSEQ multiplex PCR; TCRdb stores just in-frame clones and leaves some out. The listing records 100,000 to 150,000 clones. The chain is built from TRBV5-1 and TRBJ1-1; a weak D match, TRBD1 (5 bases). The specimen was PBMCs. The TCR comes from a man aged 35-49 years in good health and CMV-seronegative. The CDR3 sequence: CASSLTGQNTEAFF. The CDR3 region has the DNA TGCGCCAGCAGCTTGACCGGACAGAACACTGAAGCTTTCTTT. Based on the CDR3 plus reference TRBV5-1 and TRBJ1-1, the full variable domain is KAGVTQTPRYLIKTRGQQVTLSCSPISGHRSVSWYQQTPGQGLQFLFEYFSETQRNKGNFPGRFSGRQFSNSRSEMNVSTLELGDSALYLCASSLTGQNTEAFFGQGTRLTVV.